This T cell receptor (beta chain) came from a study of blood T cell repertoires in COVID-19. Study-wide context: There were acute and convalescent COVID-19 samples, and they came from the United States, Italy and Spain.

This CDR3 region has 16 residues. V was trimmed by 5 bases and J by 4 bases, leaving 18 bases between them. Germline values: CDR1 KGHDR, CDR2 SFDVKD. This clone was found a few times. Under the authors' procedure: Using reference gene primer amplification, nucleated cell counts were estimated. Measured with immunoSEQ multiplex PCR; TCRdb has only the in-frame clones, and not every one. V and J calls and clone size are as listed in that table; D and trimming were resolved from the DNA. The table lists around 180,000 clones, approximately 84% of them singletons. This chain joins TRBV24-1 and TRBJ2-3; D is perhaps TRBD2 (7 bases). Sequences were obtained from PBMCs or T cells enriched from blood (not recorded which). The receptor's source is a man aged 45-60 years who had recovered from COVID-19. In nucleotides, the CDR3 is TGTGCCACCAGTGCGGGCGGGGGCCCCAGCGCAGATACGCAGTATTTT. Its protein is CATSAGGGPSADTQYF.